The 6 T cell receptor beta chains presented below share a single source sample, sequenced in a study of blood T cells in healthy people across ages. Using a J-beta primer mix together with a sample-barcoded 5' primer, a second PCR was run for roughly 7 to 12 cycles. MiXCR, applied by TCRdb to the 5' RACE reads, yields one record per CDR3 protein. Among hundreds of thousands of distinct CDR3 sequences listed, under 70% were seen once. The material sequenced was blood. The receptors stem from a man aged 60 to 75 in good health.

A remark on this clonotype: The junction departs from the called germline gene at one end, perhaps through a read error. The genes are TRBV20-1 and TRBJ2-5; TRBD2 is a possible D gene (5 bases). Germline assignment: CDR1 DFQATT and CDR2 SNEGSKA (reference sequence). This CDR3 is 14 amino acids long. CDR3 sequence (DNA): TGCAGTGCCGACGGGAACTTCGTGGGGAAGACCCTGTACTTC. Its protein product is CSADGNFVGKTLYF.

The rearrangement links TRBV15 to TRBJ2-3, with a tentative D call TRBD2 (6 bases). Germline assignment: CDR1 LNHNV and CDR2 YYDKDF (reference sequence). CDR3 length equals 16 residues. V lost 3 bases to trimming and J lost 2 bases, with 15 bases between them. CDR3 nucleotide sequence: TGTGCCACCAGCAGCCGTATGGGGAGGAACACAGATACGCAGTATTTT. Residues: CATSSRMGRNTDTQYF.

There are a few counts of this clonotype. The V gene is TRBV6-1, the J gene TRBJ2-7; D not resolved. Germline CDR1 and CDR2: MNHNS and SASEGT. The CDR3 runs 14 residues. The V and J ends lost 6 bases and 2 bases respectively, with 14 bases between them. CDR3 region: CASRMAATTYEQYF. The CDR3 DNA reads TGTGCCAGCAGGATGGCAGCCACTACCTACGAGCAGTACTTC.

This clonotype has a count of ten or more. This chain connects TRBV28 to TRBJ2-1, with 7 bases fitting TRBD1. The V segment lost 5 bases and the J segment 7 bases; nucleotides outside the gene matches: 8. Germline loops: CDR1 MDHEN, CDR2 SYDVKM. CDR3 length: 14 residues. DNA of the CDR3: TGTGCCAGCAGTCTACCGGGACAGAAAAATGAGCAGTTCTTC. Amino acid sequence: CASSLPGQKNEQFF. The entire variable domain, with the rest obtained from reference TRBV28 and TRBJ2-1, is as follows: DVKVTQSSRYLVKRTGEKVFLECVQDMDHENMFWYRQDPGLGLRLIYFSYDVKMKEKGDIPEGYSVSREKKERFSLILESASTNQTSMYLCASSLPGQKNEQFFGPGTRLTVL.

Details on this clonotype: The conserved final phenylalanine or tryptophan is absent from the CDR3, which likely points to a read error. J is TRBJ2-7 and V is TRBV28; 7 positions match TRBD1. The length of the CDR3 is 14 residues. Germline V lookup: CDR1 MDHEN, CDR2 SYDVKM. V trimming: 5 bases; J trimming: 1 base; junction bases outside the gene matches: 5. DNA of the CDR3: TGTGCCAGCAGTCCCGGGACAGCGTCCTACGAGCAGTACTCC. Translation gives CASSPGTASYEQYS.

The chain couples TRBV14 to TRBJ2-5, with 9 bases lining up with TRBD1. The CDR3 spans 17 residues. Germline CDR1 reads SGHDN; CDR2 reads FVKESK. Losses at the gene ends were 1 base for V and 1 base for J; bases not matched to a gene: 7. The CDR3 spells CASSQGGTGRGQETQYF. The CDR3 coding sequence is TGTGCCAGCAGCCAAGGGGGGACAGGGAGAGGCCAAGAGACCCAGTACTTC.